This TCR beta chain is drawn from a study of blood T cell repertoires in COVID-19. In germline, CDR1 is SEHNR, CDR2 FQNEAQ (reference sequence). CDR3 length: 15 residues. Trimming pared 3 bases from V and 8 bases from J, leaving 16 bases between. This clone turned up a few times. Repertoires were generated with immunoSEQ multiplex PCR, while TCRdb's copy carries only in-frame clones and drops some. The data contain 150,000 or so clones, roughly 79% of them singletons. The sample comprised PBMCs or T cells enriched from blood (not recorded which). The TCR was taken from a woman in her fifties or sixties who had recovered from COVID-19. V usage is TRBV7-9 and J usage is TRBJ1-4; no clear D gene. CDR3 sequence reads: CASSFSQTGGEKLFF. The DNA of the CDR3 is TGTGCCAGCAGCTTTTCGCAAACGGGAGGGGAAAAACTGTTTTTT.